The 14 T cell receptor beta chains presented below share a single source sample, sequenced in a study of regulatory T cells in long-lasting Graves disease. The time point was: persistent/refractory GD, antithyroid drugs over 5 years with positive TRAb. RNA from PBMCs was the source of the TCR library. Construction of the TCR beta libraries employed iRepertoire HTBI primers in conjunction with Arm-PCR of CDR3 regions. From the multiplex PCR reads, TCRdb called clonotypes with MiXCR, one entry per CDR3 protein. The sample has 300,000 to 350,000 distinct CDR3 sequences, around 19% seen once; the top ten hold 25% to 30%. The sample consisted of peripheral blood mononuclear cells (PBMCs), taken when the disease was refractory, from a patient treated with antithyroid drugs. Source of these receptors: a female donor with Graves disease.

This chain connects TRBV12-3 or TRBV12-4 to TRBJ2-3, with 8 nucleotides matching TRBD1. V trimming: 3 bases; J trimming: 6 bases; junction bases outside the gene matches: 8. The CDR3 contains 15 residues. The CDR3 nucleotides read TGTGCCAGCAGTTTTTGGGGGACAGGAGAGGATACGCAGTATTTT. As protein: CASSFWGTGEDTQYF.

This clonotype has a handful of counts. This sequence joins TRBV4-1 and TRBJ2-5; 7 bases match TRBD2. The CDR3 is made up of 14 amino acids. V gave up 1 base and J gave up 5 bases; unmatched junction bases: 4. The germline CDR1 and CDR2 sequences are MGHRA and YSYEKL. The CDR3 nucleotides read TGCGCCAGCAGCCAAGGGGGGGGGAGCGAGACCCAGTACTTC. Translated, it gives CASSQGGGSETQYF.

This clonotype was observed a few times. The V gene is TRBV29-1, the J gene TRBJ2-7; TRBD2 might be the D (7 bases). The CDR3 contains 12 residues. Germline assignment: CDR1 SQVTM and CDR2 ANQGSEA. V lost 4 bases and J lost 5, with 12 bases in between. Here the CDR3 DNA reads TGCAGCGTTGTAGGGGGGGCTAACGAGCAGTACTTC. The encoded protein is CSVVGGANEQYF.

This clonotype was counted a few times. The V gene is TRBV6-2 or TRBV6-3, the J gene TRBJ2-6; D gene uncertain. The V gene's germline CDR1 is MNHEY and CDR2 SVGEGT. Trimming removed 5 bases at V and 0 bases at J, with 14 bases between. CDR3 length equals 17 residues. CDR3 loop: CASSKATWSSGANVLTF. Written as DNA, the CDR3 is TGTGCCAGCAGTAAAGCGACATGGAGCTCTGGGGCCAACGTCCTGACTTTC.

The gene calls are TRBV7-9 and TRBJ2-2; 9 bases are shared with TRBD2. CDR3 length equals 18 residues. After removal of 5 bases from V and 6 bases from J, the junction contained 16 bases not matched to a gene. CDR1 is SEHNR, CDR2 FQNEAQ, per germline (reference sequence). The CDR3 DNA is TGTGCCAGCAGCCCCCGGGGGGTAGCGGGAGTTTATCCCGGGGAGCTGTTTTTT. Its protein is CASSPRGVAGVYPGELFF.

V usage is TRBV30 and J usage is TRBJ1-5, with 11 bases matching TRBD1. V was clipped by 5 bases and J by 9 bases; unmatched bases: 9. CDR1 is GTSNPN, CDR2 SVGIG, per germline (reference sequence). The CDR3 length is 14 residues. The CDR3 DNA is TGTGCCTGGGCCGCGGACAGGGGGCAGTCGCCCCAGCATTTT. This sequence encodes CAWAADRGQSPQHF.

The chain recombines TRBV5-6 with TRBJ1-1, with a possible D match to TRBD1 (5 bases). V was pared by 0 bases and J by 3 bases, with 21 bases between. This CDR3 region has 18 residues. The V gene's germline CDR1 is SGHDT and CDR2 YYEEEE. DNA for the CDR3: TGTGCCAGCAGCTTGGTTTCGTTCGGTCGGGGGAGAGACACTGAAGCTTTCTTT. As protein: CASSLVSFGRGRDTEAFF.

The chain recombines TRBV24-1 with TRBJ2-1; 10 bases are a match to TRBD1. The CDR3 consists of 13 residues. Germline lookup yields CDR1 KGHDR and CDR2 SFDVKD. J gave up 7 bases and V 4 bases, and 0 bases lay outside the gene matches. The CDR3 loop reads CATSEGQGNEQFF. Written as DNA, the CDR3 is TGTGCCACCAGTGAGGGACAGGGGAATGAGCAGTTCTTC.

In its sample, this clonotype was seen many times. The V gene is TRBV2, the J gene TRBJ1-1, with D tentatively TRBD1 (6 bases). The CDR3 sequence is 13 residues long. Germline loops: CDR1 SNHLY, CDR2 FYNNEI. V was pared by 9 bases and J by 3 bases, with 14 bases between. The CDR3 loop reads CARRRDTYTEAFF. CDR3 nucleotide sequence: TGTGCCAGGAGACGGGACACTTACACTGAAGCTTTCTTT. Supplemented by reference TRBV2 and TRBJ1-1, the full variable domain reads EPEVTQTPSHQVTQMGQEVILRCVPISNHLYFYWYRQILGQKVEFLVSFYNNEISEKSEIFDDQFSVERPDGSNFTLKIRSTKLEDSAMYFCARRRDTYTEAFFGQGTRLTVV.

This clonotype was counted at least ten times. J is TRBJ1-2 and V is TRBV3-1; 11 bases are shared with TRBD1. CDR3 length: 15 residues. The germline V gene encodes CDR1 LGHDT and CDR2 YNNKEL (reference sequence). Germline trimming cut 3 bases from V and 6 bases from J; bases unmatched to any gene: 6. CDR3 sequence reads: CASSHRTGQGDGYTF. CDR3 in DNA: TGTGCCAGCAGCCACCGGACGGGACAGGGGGATGGCTACACCTTC.

This clonotype was picked up many times. The rearrangement joins TRBV18 to TRBJ2-7; D remains ambiguous. CDR1 and CDR2 (germline): KGHSH, LQKENI. Trimming cost V 2 bases and J 9 bases, with 14 bases left between them. CDR3 length: 13 amino acids. The CDR3 loop is CASSPRAASRQYF. CDR3 nucleotide sequence: TGTGCCAGCTCACCAAGGGCCGCTTCAAGGCAGTACTTC.

The table lists this clonotype with a few counts. The chain joins TRBV20-1 to TRBJ2-5; 10 nucleotides match TRBD2. From germline, CDR1 is DFQATT and CDR2 SNEGSKA (reference sequence). The junction had 3 bases not matched to a gene; V was cut back by 1 base and J by 4 bases. The CDR3 spans 14 residues. CDR3 sequence reads: CSARGKRGGETQYF. In DNA, the CDR3 is TGCAGTGCTAGAGGGAAGCGGGGGGGAGAGACCCAGTACTTC.

This clonotype was observed many times. The chain employs TRBV11-2 and TRBJ1-6, with D uncertain. Germline V gene data show CDR1 as SGHAT and CDR2 as FQNNGV. The CDR3 is made up of 13 amino acids. V lost 2 bases and J 8 bases, leaving 7 bases between the germline ends. The CDR3 DNA follows: TGTGCCAGCAGCTTATCCCAGTATTCACCCCTCCACTTT. This gives the protein CASSLSQYSPLHF.

The chain uses TRBV5-1 and TRBJ2-5; 9 bases align to TRBD2. Unmatched junction bases numbered 4, after V lost 4 bases and J lost 0 bases. CDR3 size: 15 residues. Germline assignment: CDR1 SGHRS and CDR2 YFSETQ. Written as DNA, the CDR3 is TGCGCCAGCAGCCCGACTAGCGGTGACCAAGAGACCCAGTACTTC. Its translation: CASSPTSGDQETQYF.